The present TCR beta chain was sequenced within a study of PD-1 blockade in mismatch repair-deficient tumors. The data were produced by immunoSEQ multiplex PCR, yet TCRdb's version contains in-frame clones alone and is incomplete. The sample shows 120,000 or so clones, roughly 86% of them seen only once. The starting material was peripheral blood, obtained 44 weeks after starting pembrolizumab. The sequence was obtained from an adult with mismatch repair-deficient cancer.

This chain's CDR3 is CASSLQTGLNTEAFF. For the CDR3, the DNA is TGTGCCAGCAGCCTTCAGACAGGGCTGAACACTGAAGCTTTCTTT. The V call is TRBV14, the J call TRBJ1-1, with TRBD1 identical over 7 bases. Germline lookup yields CDR1 SGHDN and CDR2 FVKESK. The CDR3 contains 15 residues. The trim removed 4 bases at V and 0 bases at J, leaving 5 bases unmatched.